What follows are 21 T cell receptor beta chains derived from one specimen sequenced in a study of blood T cell repertoires in COVID-19. Using immunoSEQ multiplex PCR, the repertoire was profiled, and TCRdb retains in-frame clones only, with some absent. The data hold approximately 27,000 clones, with 75% to 90% observed a single time. Sequencing was performed on peripheral blood. These receptors were obtained from a human donor with acute or convalescent COVID-19. The donor label of this sample is uncertain.

The chain joins TRBV5-8 to TRBJ2-7; 8 bases match TRBD1. The CDR3 sequence is 16 residues long. Germline V gene lookup returns CDR1 SGHTS and CDR2 YDEGEE. V trimming: 5 bases; J trimming: 3 bases; junction bases outside the gene matches: 13. CDR3 in amino acids: CASRLSGQGNIYEQYF. The CDR3 bases are TGTGCCAGCAGGCTTTCCGGACAGGGAAATATCTACGAGCAGTACTTC.

The rearrangement links TRBV21-1 to TRBJ2-2; TRBD2, the table's D call, was not compared with the DNA. TRBV21-1 is a pseudogene segment. The CDR3 covers 19 residues. Here the CDR3 DNA reads TGTGCCAGCAGCACATCACCGGGTAGCTCTGATAGTATGACCGGGGAGCTGTTTTTT. As protein: CASSTSPGSSDSMTGELFF.

DNA of the CDR3: TGCGCCAGCAGTCGAAGCGGGGGGGCAACGGATACGCAGTATTTT. Amino acids: CASSRSGGATDTQYF. This sequence joins TRBV5-1 and TRBJ2-3; TRBD2 agrees at 10 bases. The germline V gene encodes CDR1 SGHRS and CDR2 YFSETQ. V lost 5 bases to trimming and J lost 6 bases; unmatched junction nucleotides: 9. CDR3 length: 15 residues.

V gene TRBV7-6 combines with J gene TRBJ2-1; the match to TRBD2 covers 7 bases. The junction had 10 bases not matched to a gene; V was cut back by 6 bases and J by 5 bases. The CDR3 contains 15 residues. Germline CDR1 and CDR2: SGHVS and FNYEAQ. The DNA of the CDR3 is TGTGCCAGCAGTTCATGGGGAGGGTTCGACAATGAGCAGTTCTTC. Its translation is CASSSWGGFDNEQFF.

This clone has a handful of counts. The chain combines TRBV19 with TRBJ2-2, with D hard to call. V dropped 4 bases and J dropped 6 bases, with 6 bases sitting between them. Germline V gene lookup returns CDR1 LNHDA and CDR2 SQIVND (reference sequence). The CDR3 is 12 amino acids. The CDR3 DNA follows: TGTGCCAGTAGTAGGGCTCCCGGGGAGCTGTTTTTT. Translated: CASSRAPGELFF.

This chain connects TRBV5-1 to TRBJ2-5; TRBD1 might be the D (6 bases). The V end lost 3 bases, the J end lost 2 bases, and 17 bases lay between the germline ends. This CDR3 is 16 amino acids long. Germline V gives CDR1 SGHRS, CDR2 YFSETQ. The CDR3 bases are TGCGCCAGCAGCTCGTCCGGGACAAGGGGACAAGAGACCCAGTACTTC. This encodes CASSSSGTRGQETQYF.

The chain combines TRBV6-5 with TRBJ2-3; the D is unclear. The CDR3 sequence is 11 residues long. Per germline, CDR1 MNHEY and CDR2 SVGAGI. V was trimmed by 7 bases and J by 6 bases, leaving 8 bases between them. The CDR3 reads CASTPKDTQYF. The CDR3 DNA reads as TGTGCCAGCACCCCTAAGGATACGCAGTATTTT.

V usage is TRBV7-2 and J usage is TRBJ2-5, with 12 positions matching TRBD2. CDR1 is SGHTA, CDR2 FQGNSA, per germline. This CDR3 spans 16 amino acids. The ends lost 5 bases at V and 0 bases at J; junction bases unmatched: 4. CDR3 protein: CASSAGLAGNQETQYF. In nucleotides, the CDR3 is TGTGCCAGCAGCGCGGGACTAGCGGGTAACCAAGAGACCCAGTACTTC.

The chain links TRBV19 to TRBJ2-2; a possible D gene is TRBD2 (5 bases). This CDR3 spans 15 amino acids. Per the germline V gene, CDR1 is LNHDA and CDR2 is SQIVND (reference sequence). Between the trimmed V and J ends, which lost 3 bases and 7 bases, there was a span of 15 bases. CDR3 loop: CASSIMTIRGGELFF. CDR3 in DNA: TGTGCCAGTAGTATTATGACTATTCGAGGCGGGGAGCTGTTTTTT.

This chain uses TRBV12-3 or TRBV12-4 with TRBJ1-1; the match to TRBD1 covers 9 bases. The CDR3 is 12 amino acids. J lost 11 bases, V lost 6 bases, and 7 bases had no gene match. For the CDR3, the DNA is TGTGCCAGCAGCACAGGGGGCTTCGGGGCTTTCTTT. As protein: CASSTGGFGAFF.

This chain connects TRBV7-9 to TRBJ2-7, with 7 nucleotides matching TRBD1. Germline V gene lookup returns CDR1 SEHNR and CDR2 FQNEAQ (reference sequence). Trimming at V came to 5 bases and at J to 0 bases, leaving 10 bases not matched to a gene. There are 16 residues in the CDR3. This chain's CDR3 is CASSKIMTGSSYEQYF. The CDR3, as DNA: TGTGCCAGCAGCAAAATAATGACAGGGAGCTCCTACGAGCAGTACTTC.

This clone was detected a few times. The chain carries TRBV5-5 and TRBJ1-1; D is unclear. CDR3 size: 13 residues. V was cut by 0 bases and J by 8 bases, with 11 bases left in between. Germline assignment: CDR1 SGHKS and CDR2 YYEKEE (reference sequence). CDR3 sequence: CASSLDGEAEAFF. The CDR3 DNA follows: TGTGCCAGCAGCTTGGACGGAGAGGCCGAAGCTTTCTTT.

V usage is TRBV5-1 and J usage is TRBJ2-2, with 7 bases that match TRBD1. Germline V CDR1 and CDR2: SGHRS, YFSETQ. The CDR3 has 16 residues. The J segment lost 3 bases and the V segment lost 3 bases, leaving 8 bases of the junction unmatched. CDR3 residues: CASSSSPQGHTGELFF. In DNA, the CDR3 is TGCGCCAGCAGCTCCTCCCCACAGGGGCACACCGGGGAGCTGTTTTTT.

The rearrangement links TRBV7-2 to TRBJ1-2; TRBD1 agrees at 8 bases. The CDR3 contains 14 residues. V gave up 5 bases and J gave up 4 bases; unmatched junction bases: 6. Germline V gives CDR1 SGHTA, CDR2 FQGNSA. The CDR3 nucleotides are TGTGCCAGCAGCATGGGACAGGCTCGCTATGGCTACACCTTC. This sequence encodes CASSMGQARYGYTF.

V and J are TRBV30 and TRBJ1-5; D gene ambiguous. The CDR3 runs 13 residues. Germline loops: CDR1 GTSNPN, CDR2 SVGIG (reference sequence). The V end lost 3 bases, the J end lost 0 bases, and 6 bases lay between the germline ends. The DNA for the CDR3 is TGTGCCTGGAGCGGGGATAGCAATCAGCCCCAGCATTTT. This gives the protein CAWSGDSNQPQHF.

The chain recombines TRBV4-1 with TRBJ2-5; TRBD2 matches 11 bases. CDR1 is MGHRA and CDR2 is YSYEKL in the germline V gene. The V and J ends lost 0 bases and 5 bases, in that order; junction bases with no gene match: 5. This CDR3 is 16 amino acids long. CDR3 in DNA: TGCGCCAGCAGCCAAGATACTAGCGGGAGTGTCGAGACCCAGTACTTC. Amino acids: CASSQDTSGSVETQYF.

The rearrangement joins TRBV28 to TRBJ2-7; weak D call: TRBD2 (6 bases). With 2 bases removed from V and 3 bases from J, the gap between germline ends came to 14 bases. CDR1 and CDR2 from the germline V gene are MDHEN and SYDVKM. The CDR3 runs 15 residues. The CDR3 reads CASSLRPSESYEQYF. The DNA for the CDR3 is TGTGCCAGCAGTTTACGGCCTAGCGAGAGCTACGAGCAGTACTTC.

The CDR3 nucleotides are TGTGCCAGCAGCCCCGCCGGGGGGAACACTGAAGCTTTCTTT. The encoded protein is CASSPAGGNTEAFF. The chain recombines TRBV6-5 with TRBJ1-1, with a tentative D call TRBD1 (5 bases). Trimming took 6 bases from V and 1 from J, leaving 12 bases between them. The CDR3 covers 14 residues. Germline assignment: CDR1 MNHEY and CDR2 SVGAGI.

This chain joins TRBV10-3 and TRBJ2-3; no clear D gene. The V gene lost 6 bases and the J gene lost 1 base, with 11 bases spanning the gap. The CDR3 has 14 residues. The germline V gene encodes CDR1 ENHRY and CDR2 SYGVKD. CDR3 coding DNA: TGTGCCATCAGCCTTAGCAGCGGCACAGATACGCAGTATTTT. Its protein is CAISLSSGTDTQYF.

This clone showed up just once. The rearrangement uses TRBV7-6 and TRBJ2-5; 7 bases fit TRBD2. In germline, CDR1 is SGHVS, CDR2 FNYEAQ. V trimming: 3 bases; J trimming: 4 bases; junction bases outside the gene matches: 8. This CDR3 has 15 amino acids. The CDR3: CASSLGEGPGETQYF. The CDR3 DNA is TGTGCCAGCAGCTTGGGGGAGGGCCCCGGAGAGACCCAGTACTTC.

This clone was detected only a few times. V usage is TRBV4-1 and J usage is TRBJ2-7; 10 nucleotides match TRBD1. CDR1 MGHRA and CDR2 YSYEKL come from the germline V gene. CDR3 length: 16 amino acids. The trim removed 0 bases at V and 1 base at J, leaving 3 bases unmatched. The CDR3 sequence: CASSQEGDRGSYEQYF. The CDR3 DNA reads as TGCGCCAGCAGCCAAGAGGGGGACAGGGGTTCCTACGAGCAGTACTTC.